This TCR beta chain was recovered during a study of regulatory T cells. As to this clone: The antigen is not known.

From germline, CDR1 is MDHEN and CDR2 SYDVKM. Losses at the gene ends were 6 bases for V and 6 bases for J; bases not matched to a gene: 10. This CDR3 comprises 15 residues. Notes on the study in general: Hydrophobic residues at CDR3 positions 6 and 7 were enriched in conventional CD4+ T cells of CD3G-deficient patients.

Amplification used 52 TRBV primers and 13 TRBJ primers. The assay was immunoSEQ multiplex PCR, and TCRdb's table has in-frame clones only and misses some. Of 30,000 to 40,000 clones in the sample, over 85% were seen once. This receptor was identified in a child aged 2 to 10 with CD3G deficiency. The chain links TRBV28 to TRBJ1-5, with 8 bases fitting TRBD1. Sequencing input: conventional CD4+ T cells sorted from blood. The CDR3 DNA reads as TGTGCCAGCAGAATGACAGGGGCAATCTCTCAGCCCCAGCATTTT. It yields the protein CASRMTGAISQPQHF.